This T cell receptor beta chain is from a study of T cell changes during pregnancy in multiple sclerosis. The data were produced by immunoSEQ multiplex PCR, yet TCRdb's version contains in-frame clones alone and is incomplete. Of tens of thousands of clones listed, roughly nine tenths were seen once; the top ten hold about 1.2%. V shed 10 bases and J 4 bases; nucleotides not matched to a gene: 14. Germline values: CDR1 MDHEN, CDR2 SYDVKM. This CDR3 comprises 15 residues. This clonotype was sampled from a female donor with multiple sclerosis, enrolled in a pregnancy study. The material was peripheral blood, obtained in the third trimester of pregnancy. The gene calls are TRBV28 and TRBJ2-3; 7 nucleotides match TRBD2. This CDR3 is CATGTWAGVSDTQYF. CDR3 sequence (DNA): TGTGCCACTGGGACTTGGGCGGGAGTGTCAGATACGCAGTATTTT.